The T cell receptor (beta chain) described here comes from a study of shared T cell receptors in the human thymus (dated by TCRdb to the early 2020s). Broadly, across the study: The study examined how self-reactive, shared T-cell receptor alpha chains are generated in the human thymus.

As for this clone: It has no known antigen specificity. Nothing much larger sits one base from this clone, and base qualities are not available.

Reading from cysteine to phenylalanine, the CDR3 counts 18 amino acids. CDR3 DNA only is kept here, 54 bases in frame from base 1. CDR1 and CDR2, looked up from the germline V gene, are SGHVS and FQNEAQ. Trimming takes 2 bases off V and 7 bases off J; junction bases not matched to a gene: 10. Libraries were built with the immunoSEQ multiplex PCR assay. This immuneACCESS table, as held by TCRdb, lists in-frame sequences with V and J called but not all clones. Of the missing ones, under half trace to an unresolved V gene in checked studies; the others have no known cause. The sample has about 710,000 clones on record, around 87% of them singletons. Together, the top ten hold roughly 0.0086% of the sample. In addition, the sample was reused for a study of human thymus T cells. That second publication adds: Donors were immunologically healthy infants undergoing open corrective cardiac surgery for congenital heart defects in Finland. The thymus tissue came from surgical resects taken out during corrective cardiac surgery. V and J gene segment usage appeared biased in both thymic and peripheral blood repertoires. The related research found that thymic TCR repertoires overlapped highly between unrelated individuals. The study described the TCR alpha and beta repertoires in about 8 infant thymus samples and a few matching peripheral blood samples. Donor ages ranging from about 7 to 250 days were recorded, and roughly six male and a couple of female infants were included in the cohort. Thymocytes were mechanically released from the tissue and were stored as pellets of about 10-30 million cells at -70 degrees C. A QIAsymphony instrument was used to extract genomic DNA from the frozen cell pellets. The immunoSEQ multiplex PCR assay was used to amplify the TCRB and TCRAD loci from a standardized amount of quality-controlled genomic DNA. The V(D)J region was spanned by amplicons of a length sufficient to cover the CDR3 and to identify V and J genes. Amplicon sequencing was performed on an Illumina platform through the commercial immunoSEQ service. Primer bias and sequencing errors were corrected as previously described, and TCRAD and TCRB definitions were based on the IMGT database. Analysis of the repertoires was done with immunoSEQ Analyzer 3.0 and VDJTools and included basic statistics, V/J segment usage, diversity estimates, rarefaction and pairwise overlap. Diversity was estimated using the Chao1, ChaoE, Efron-Thisted, Shannon and inverse Simpson indices, and was also estimated on datasets down-sampled to the size of the smallest sample. Repertoire overlap was determined by strict matching of CDR3 nucleotide sequence, V gene and J gene, and Jaccard-based multidimensional scaling clustering was applied. On average, thymus samples yielded hundreds of thousands of unique TCRB clonotypes, whereas blood samples yielded approximately 84,000.

Specimen: thymocytes. The sequence was obtained from a boy in the first two years of life with a congenital heart defect. Donor details come from another sample of the same person, matched by shared clones. Recombination linked TRBV7-8 to TRBJ2-2, with TRBD2 identical over 13 junction bases. The bases read TGTGCCAGCAGCTTATCTCCGGGACTAGCGGGGCCCTACGGGGAGCTGTTTTTT. This encodes CASSLSPGLAGPYGELFF.